This is a list of T cell receptor beta chains from one sample in a study of T cell repertoires in cytomegalovirus infection. Via MiXCR, TCRdb re-called the reads, giving one row per CDR3 protein. This sample has more than 95,000 distinct CDR3 sequences, with more than 25% found just once. No cognate antigen is known for these TCRs. The sequenced sample was CD8+ T cells from cultured PBMCs, obtained from culture after CMV antigen stimulation. All receptors derive from a human donor in good health (CMV status not recorded). Some clones in this sample may be carry-over from other donors' samples. Each CDR3 is given with its conserved first and last residue. A D gene is named only where the DNA matches it firmly. The size field is filled for only some rows; it gives once, few, many or a size class.

>TRBV7-8|TRBJ2-1|many|TRBD1
CASSLVGTGAYNEQFF
TGTGCCAGCAGCTTAGTCGGGACAGGGGCCTACAATGAGCAGTTCTTC
>TRBV24-1|TRBJ1-5|-|-
CATSDARDSNQPQHF
TGTGCCACCAGTGATGCCAGGGACAGCAATCAGCCCCAGCATTTT
>TRBV15|TRBJ2-7|-|-
CATSGTDRTYEQYF
TGTGCCACCAGCGGAACTGACAGGACCTACGAGCAGTACTTC
>TRBV7-8|TRBJ1-4|many|TRBD1
CASSQGGTGNEKLFF
TGTGCCAGCAGCCAAGGAGGGACAGGCAATGAAAAACTGTTTTTT
>TRBV27|TRBJ1-6|-|-
CASSTGGAHSPLHF
TGTGCCAGCAGTACTGGGGGGGCTCATTCACCCCTCCACTTT
>TRBV12-3/TRBV12-4|TRBJ1-1|-|TRBD1
CASSLGSVTGGTLEAFF
TGTGCCAGCAGTTTAGGGTCAGTGACAGGGGGTACACTTGAAGCTTTCTTT
>TRBV27|TRBJ2-3|few|-
CASGGLLTDTQYF
TGTGCCAGCGGCGGGTTATTGACAGATACGCAGTATTTT
>TRBV6-2/TRBV6-3|TRBJ1-1|-|-
CASNWDLNTEAFF
TGTGCCAGCAATTGGGACTTAAACACTGAAGCTTTCTTT
>TRBV4-1|TRBJ1-1|-|-
CASSQEARNTEAFF
TGCGCCAGCAGCCAAGAAGCGAGAAACACTGAAGCTTTCTTT
>TRBV7-2|TRBJ2-1|few|TRBD2
CASSLDFTGLAGPLGEQFF
TGTGCCAGCAGCTTAGATTTTACCGGACTAGCGGGGCCCTTGGGTGAGCAGTTCTTC
>TRBV2|TRBJ1-1|-|TRBD1
CASKVWAGGGTEAFF
TGTGCCAGCAAAGTATGGGCAGGGGGCGGCACTGAAGCTTTCTTT
>TRBV7-2|TRBJ2-1|-|-
CASSLLPNNEQFF
TGTGCCAGCAGCTTATTGCCAAACAATGAGCAGTTCTTC
>TRBV10-3|TRBJ1-5|-|-
CAISDSDPSNQPQHF
TGTGCCATCAGTGACTCAGACCCTAGCAATCAGCCCCAGCATTTT
>TRBV7-7|TRBJ1-4|-|-
CASSLARGVGEKLFF
TGTGCTAGCAGCTTAGCGCGGGGCGTCGGTGAAAAACTGTTTTTT
>TRBV6-4|TRBJ2-1|-|TRBD2
CASSDSGGGSYNEQFF
TGTGCCAGCAGTGACTCGGGCGGGGGCTCCTACAATGAGCAGTTCTTC
>TRBV28|TRBJ1-5|-|TRBD1
CASSDMDRGLIQPQHF
TGTGCCAGCAGTGATATGGACAGGGGGCTAATTCAGCCCCAGCATTTT
>TRBV9|TRBJ1-5|-|-
CASSVGARGDQPQHF
TGTGCCAGCAGCGTAGGAGCCCGTGGAGATCAGCCCCAGCATTTT